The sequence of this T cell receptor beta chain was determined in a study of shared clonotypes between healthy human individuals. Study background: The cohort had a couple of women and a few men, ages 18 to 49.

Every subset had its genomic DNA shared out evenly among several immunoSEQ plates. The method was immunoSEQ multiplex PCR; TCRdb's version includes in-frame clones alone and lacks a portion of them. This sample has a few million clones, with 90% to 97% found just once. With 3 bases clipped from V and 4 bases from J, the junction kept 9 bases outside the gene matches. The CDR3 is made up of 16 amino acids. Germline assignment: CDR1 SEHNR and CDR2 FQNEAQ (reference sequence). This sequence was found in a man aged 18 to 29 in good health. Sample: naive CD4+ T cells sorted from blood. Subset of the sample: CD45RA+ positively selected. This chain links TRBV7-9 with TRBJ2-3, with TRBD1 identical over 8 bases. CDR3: CASSLNPGQESDTQYF. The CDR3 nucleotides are TGTGCCAGCAGCTTGAACCCGGGACAGGAATCAGATACGCAGTATTTT.